The TCR beta chain under discussion was sequenced for a study of identical twins. The cDNA had a unique molecular identifier and a template-switch universal primer site. TCRdb reanalysed the 5' RACE reads using MiXCR and keeps one entry per CDR3 protein. Of 520,000 or so distinct CDR3 sequences in the sample, less than 25% were seen once. Only a few counts were recorded for this clonotype. CDR1 DFQATT and CDR2 SNEGSKA come from the germline V gene (reference sequence). Deletions cut 0 bases from V and 8 bases from J, with 19 bases between. The CDR3 runs 16 residues. Separately, the same data were catalogued under a study of T cells expressing NK-cell markers. Turning to that study: CD3+CD56+NKG2C+, CD3+CD56+NKG2C- and CD3+CD56-NKG2C+ T cells, once sorted, supplied the TCR beta repertoires.

The chain employs TRBV20-1 and TRBJ1-4; D remains ambiguous. The sequenced sample consisted of CD4+ T cells sorted from blood. The receptor's source is a woman between 18 and 29 years old in good health. The CDR3 DNA reads as TGCAGTGCTAGAGATCCATCCCTTCGGGCAGGCGAAAAACTGTTTTTT. This sequence encodes CSARDPSLRAGEKLFF.